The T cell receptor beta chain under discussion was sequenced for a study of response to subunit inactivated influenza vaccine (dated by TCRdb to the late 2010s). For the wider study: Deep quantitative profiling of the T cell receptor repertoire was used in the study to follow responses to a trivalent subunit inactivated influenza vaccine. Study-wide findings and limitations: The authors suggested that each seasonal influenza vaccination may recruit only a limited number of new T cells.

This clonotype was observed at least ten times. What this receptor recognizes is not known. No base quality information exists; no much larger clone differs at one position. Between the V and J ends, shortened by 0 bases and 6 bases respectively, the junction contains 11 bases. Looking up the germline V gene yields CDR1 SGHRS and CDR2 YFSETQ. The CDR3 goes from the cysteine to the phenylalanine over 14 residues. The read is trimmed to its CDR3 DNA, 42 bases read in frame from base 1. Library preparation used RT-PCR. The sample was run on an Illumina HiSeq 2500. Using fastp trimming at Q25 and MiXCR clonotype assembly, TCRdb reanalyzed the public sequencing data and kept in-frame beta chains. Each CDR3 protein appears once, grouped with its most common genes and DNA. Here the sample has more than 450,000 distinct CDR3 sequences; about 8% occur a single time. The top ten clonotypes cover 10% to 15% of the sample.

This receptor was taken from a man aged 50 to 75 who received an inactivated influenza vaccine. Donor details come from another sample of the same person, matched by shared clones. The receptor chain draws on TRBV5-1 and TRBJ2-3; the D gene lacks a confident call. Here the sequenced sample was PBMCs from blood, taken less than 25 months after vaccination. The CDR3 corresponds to CASSLEPFEDTQYF. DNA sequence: TGCGCCAGCAGCTTGGAGCCTTTTGAGGATACGCAGTATTTT.